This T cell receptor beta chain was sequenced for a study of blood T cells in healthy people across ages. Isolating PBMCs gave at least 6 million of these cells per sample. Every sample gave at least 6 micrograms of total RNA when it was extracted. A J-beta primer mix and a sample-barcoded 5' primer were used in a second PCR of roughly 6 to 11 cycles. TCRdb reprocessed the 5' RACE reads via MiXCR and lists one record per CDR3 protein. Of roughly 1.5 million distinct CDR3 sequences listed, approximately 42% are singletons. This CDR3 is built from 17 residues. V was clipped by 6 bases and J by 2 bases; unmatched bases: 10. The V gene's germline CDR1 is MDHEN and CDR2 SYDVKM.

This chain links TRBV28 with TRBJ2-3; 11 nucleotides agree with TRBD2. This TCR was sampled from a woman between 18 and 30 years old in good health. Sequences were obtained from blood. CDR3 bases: TGTGCCAGCAGCCCTGGGGGACTAGCGGCCCTCACAGATACGCAGTATTTT. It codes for CASSPGGLAALTDTQYF.